These T cell receptor beta chains were read from a single sample in a study of metastatic and nonmetastatic thyroid tumors. TCRdb re-called the PCR reads with MiXCR. The data show about 49,000 clones, roughly 4% seen once. Sequencing was performed on blood. Receptor source: a female donor with papillary thyroid cancer or a benign thyroid nodule (not recorded which). Some clones in this sample may be carry-over from other donors' samples. Each CDR3 is given with its conserved first and last residue.

TRBV18	TRBJ1-3	CASSPIRQGEPGNTIYF
TRBV7-2	TRBJ2-5	CASTDTRETQYF
TRBV2	TRBJ2-7	CASSFLQERSSYEQYF
TRBV6-1	TRBJ2-5	CASSGLAASGSQETQYF
TRBV20-1	TRBJ1-5	CSAGRGQGFQPQHF
TRBV2	TRBJ2-2	CASRLGLDGGELFF
TRBV7-8	TRBJ1-2	CASSLLEPNYGYTF
TRBV20-1	TRBJ2-3	CSASRDPLSQYF
TRBV6-5	TRBJ2-3	CASSYAGGSVCTDTQYF
TRBV24-1	TRBJ2-3	CATSAPSTDTQYF
TRBV6-2/TRBV6-3	TRBJ2-5	CASSFSETQYF
TRBV2	TRBJ2-2	CASSRQGGTGELFF
TRBV6-6	TRBJ2-3	CASSYSLNRGTDTQYF
TRBV6-5	TRBJ1-5	CASRPRTFQDNQPQHF
TRBV29-1	TRBJ2-1	CSVGGADLRGSEQFF
TRBV19	TRBJ2-7	CASSVFGQADYEQYF
TRBV5-1	TRBJ2-3	CASRLPGTGVRGTQYF